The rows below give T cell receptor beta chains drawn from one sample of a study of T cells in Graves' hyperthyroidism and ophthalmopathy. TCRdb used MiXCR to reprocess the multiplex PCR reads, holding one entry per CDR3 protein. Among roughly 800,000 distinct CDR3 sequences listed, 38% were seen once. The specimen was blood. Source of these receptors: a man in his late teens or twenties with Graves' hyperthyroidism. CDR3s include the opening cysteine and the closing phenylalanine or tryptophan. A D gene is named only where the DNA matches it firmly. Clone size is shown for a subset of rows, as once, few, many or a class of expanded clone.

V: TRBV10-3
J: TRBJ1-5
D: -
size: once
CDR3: CATEASVNSNQPQHF
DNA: TGTGCTACCGAGGCCAGCGTGAATAGCAATCAGCCCCAGCATTTT

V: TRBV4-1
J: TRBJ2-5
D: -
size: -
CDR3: CASSQSRGRETQYF
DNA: TGCGCCAGCAGCCAATCCAGGGGACGAGAGACCCAGTACTTC

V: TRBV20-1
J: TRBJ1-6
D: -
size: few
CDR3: CSAREERDSPLHF
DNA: TGCAGTGCTAGAGAAGAGAGAGATTCACCCCTCCACTTT

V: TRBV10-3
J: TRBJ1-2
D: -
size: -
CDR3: CAISSPQGGYTF
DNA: TGTGCCATCAGTTCCCCCCAGGGTGGCTACACCTTC

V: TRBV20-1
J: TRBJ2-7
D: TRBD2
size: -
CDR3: CSAAPSGRVHEQYF
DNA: TGCAGTGCTGCCCCTAGCGGGAGGGTTCACGAGCAGTACTTC

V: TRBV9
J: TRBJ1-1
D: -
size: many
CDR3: CASSAGGDEDEAFF
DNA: TGTGCCAGCAGCGCCGGAGGGGATGAGGATGAAGCTTTCTTT

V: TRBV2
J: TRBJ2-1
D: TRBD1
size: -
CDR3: CASSAISTGESVRGYDGEQFF
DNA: TGTGCCAGCAGTGCCATTTCGACAGGGGAGTCAGTTCGGGGCTATGATGGTGAGCAGTTCTTC

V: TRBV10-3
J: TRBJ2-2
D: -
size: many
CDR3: CAISEWTTGELFF
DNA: TGTGCCATCAGTGAGTGGACAACCGGGGAGCTGTTTTTT

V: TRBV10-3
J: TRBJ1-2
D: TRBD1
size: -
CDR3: CAITGTGDPNYGYTF
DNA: TGTGCCATCACCGGGACAGGGGACCCTAACTATGGCTACACCTTC

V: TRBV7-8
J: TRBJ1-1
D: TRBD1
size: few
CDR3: CASSPLPGQLNTEAFF
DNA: TGTGCCAGCAGCCCGTTACCGGGACAGCTGAACACTGAAGCTTTCTTT

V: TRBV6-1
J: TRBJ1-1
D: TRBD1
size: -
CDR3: CASSGRGLLNTEAFF
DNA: TGTGCCAGCAGTGGCAGGGGGCTTCTAAACACTGAAGCTTTCTTT

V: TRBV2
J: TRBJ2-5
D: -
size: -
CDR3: CATTGSLRQETQYF
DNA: TGTGCCACCACGGGTTCCTTGCGCCAAGAGACCCAGTACTTC

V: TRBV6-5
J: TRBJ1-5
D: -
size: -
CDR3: CASLINQPQHF
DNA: TGTGCCAGTCTTATCAATCAGCCCCAGCATTTT

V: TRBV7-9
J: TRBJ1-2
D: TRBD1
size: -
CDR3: CASSTSGTGDGWYGYTF
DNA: TGTGCCAGCAGCACCTCCGGGACAGGGGACGGGTGGTATGGCTACACCTTC

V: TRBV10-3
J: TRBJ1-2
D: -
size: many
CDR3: CAISEPPGSYGYTF
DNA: TGTGCCATCAGTGAGCCTCCGGGGAGCTATGGCTACACCTTC

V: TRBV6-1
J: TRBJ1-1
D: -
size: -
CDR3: CASGDSWGAEAFF
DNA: TGTGCCAGCGGCGACTCCTGGGGGGCTGAAGCTTTCTTT

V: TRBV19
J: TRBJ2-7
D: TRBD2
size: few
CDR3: CASSMESTSGTLYEQYF
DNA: TGTGCCAGTAGTATGGAATCGACTAGCGGGACTCTCTACGAGCAGTACTTC

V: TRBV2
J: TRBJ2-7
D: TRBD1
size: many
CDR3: CASWDSYEQYF
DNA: TGTGCCTCCTGGGACAGTTACGAGCAGTACTTC

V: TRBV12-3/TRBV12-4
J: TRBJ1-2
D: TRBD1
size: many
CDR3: CASSQGQDYGYTF
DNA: TGTGCCAGCAGCCAAGGACAGGATTATGGCTACACCTTC

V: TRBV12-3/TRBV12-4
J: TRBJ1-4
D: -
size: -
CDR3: CASSFGGLGEKLFF
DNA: TGTGCCAGCAGTTTTGGAGGGTTGGGTGAAAAACTGTTTTTT

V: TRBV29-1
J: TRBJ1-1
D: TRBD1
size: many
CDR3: CSVGQGGNTEAFF
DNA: TGCAGCGTTGGACAGGGCGGGAACACTGAAGCTTTCTTT

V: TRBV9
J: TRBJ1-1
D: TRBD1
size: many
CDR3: CASSPRDSHTEAFF
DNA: TGTGCCAGCAGCCCAAGGGACAGCCACACTGAAGCTTTCTTT

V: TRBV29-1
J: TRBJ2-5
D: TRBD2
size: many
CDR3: CSVEGGDQETQYF
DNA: TGCAGCGTTGAGGGGGGGGACCAAGAGACCCAGTACTTC

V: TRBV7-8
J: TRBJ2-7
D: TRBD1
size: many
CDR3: CASSLRDRGYEQYF
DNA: TGTGCCAGCAGCTTAAGGGACAGGGGCTACGAGCAGTACTTC

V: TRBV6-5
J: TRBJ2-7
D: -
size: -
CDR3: CASSYSSGRVSEQYF
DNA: TGTGCCAGCAGTTACTCAAGTGGCAGGGTGAGCGAGCAGTACTTC

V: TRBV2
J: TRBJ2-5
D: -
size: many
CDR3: CANSRQETQYF
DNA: TGTGCCAACTCCCGACAAGAGACCCAGTACTTC

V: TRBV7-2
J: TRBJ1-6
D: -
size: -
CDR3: CASSFQGHSPLHF
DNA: TGTGCCAGCAGCTTCCAGGGCCATTCACCCCTCCACTTT

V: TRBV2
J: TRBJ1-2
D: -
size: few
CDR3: CASSVQGMGYGYTF
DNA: TGTGCCAGCAGTGTACAGGGTATGGGGTATGGCTACACCTTC

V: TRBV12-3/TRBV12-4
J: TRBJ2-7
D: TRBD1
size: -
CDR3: CASSLRRGLYEQYF
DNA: TGTGCCAGCAGTTTACGCAGGGGGCTGTACGAGCAGTACTTC

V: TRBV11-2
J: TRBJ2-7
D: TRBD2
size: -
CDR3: CAIERGGYEQYF
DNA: TGTGCCATCGAGCGGGGGGGTTACGAGCAGTACTTC

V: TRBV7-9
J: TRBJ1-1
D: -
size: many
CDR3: CASSLVNMNTEAFF
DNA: TGTGCCAGCAGCTTAGTTAACATGAACACTGAAGCTTTCTTT

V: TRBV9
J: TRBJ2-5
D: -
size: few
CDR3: CASSGPPAETQYF
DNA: TGTGCCAGCAGCGGACCCCCAGCGGAGACCCAGTACTTC

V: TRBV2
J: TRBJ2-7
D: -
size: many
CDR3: CASSWARSYEQYF
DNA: TGTGCCAGCAGTTGGGCGCGGTCCTACGAGCAGTACTTC

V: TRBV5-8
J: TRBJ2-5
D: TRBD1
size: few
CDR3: CASSWGQEQETQYF
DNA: TGTGCCAGCAGCTGGGGACAGGAACAAGAGACCCAGTACTTC

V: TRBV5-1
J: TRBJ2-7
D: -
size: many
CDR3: CASKLGGAYEQYF
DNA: TGCGCCAGCAAGCTTGGAGGGGCCTACGAGCAGTACTTC

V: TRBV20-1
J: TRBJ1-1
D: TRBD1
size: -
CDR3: CSARRTGLGTEAFF
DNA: TGCAGTGCTCGGAGGACAGGGTTGGGCACTGAAGCTTTCTTT

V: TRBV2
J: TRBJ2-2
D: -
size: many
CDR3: CASSEVDSRNTGELFF
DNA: TGTGCCAGCAGTGAAGTTGACTCCCGGAACACCGGGGAGCTGTTTTTT

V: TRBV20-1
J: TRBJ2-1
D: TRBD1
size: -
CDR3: CSARVSRQGDNEQFF
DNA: TGCAGTGCTAGAGTGTCCAGACAGGGCGACAATGAGCAGTTCTTC

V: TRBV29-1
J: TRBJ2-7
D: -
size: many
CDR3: CSVSSQGLYEQYF
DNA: TGCAGCGTATCATCACAGGGTTTGTACGAGCAGTACTTC

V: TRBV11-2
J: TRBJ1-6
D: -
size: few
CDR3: CASSLTAGSYNSPLHF
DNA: TGTGCCAGCAGCTTAACGGCGGGCTCCTATAATTCACCCCTCCACTTT

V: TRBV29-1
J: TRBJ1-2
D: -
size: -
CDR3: CSSEPGYGYTF
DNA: TGCAGCTCCGAGCCTGGCTATGGCTACACCTTC

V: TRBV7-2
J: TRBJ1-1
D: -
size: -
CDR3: CASSLWAGFEAFF
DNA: TGTGCCAGCAGCTTGTGGGCGGGGTTTGAAGCTTTCTTT

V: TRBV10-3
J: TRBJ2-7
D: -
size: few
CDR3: CASSYSAGTNSYEQYF
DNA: TGTGCCAGCAGTTACTCGGCAGGGACGAACTCCTACGAGCAGTACTTC

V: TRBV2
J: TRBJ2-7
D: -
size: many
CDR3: CASSETLQYEQYF
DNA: TGTGCCAGCAGTGAAACCCTCCAGTACGAGCAGTACTTC

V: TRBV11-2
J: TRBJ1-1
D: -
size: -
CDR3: CASGRRGPNTEAFF
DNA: TGTGCCAGCGGCCGACGGGGACCCAACACTGAAGCTTTCTTT

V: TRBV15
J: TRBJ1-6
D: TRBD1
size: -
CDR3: CATSGTGYNSPLHF
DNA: TGTGCCACCAGCGGGACAGGATATAATTCACCCCTCCACTTT

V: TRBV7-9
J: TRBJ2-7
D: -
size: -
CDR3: CASSVASASYEQYF
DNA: TGTGCCAGCAGCGTAGCCAGCGCCTCTTACGAGCAGTACTTC

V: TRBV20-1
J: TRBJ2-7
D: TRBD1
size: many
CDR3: CSAREQGGAYEQYF
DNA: TGCAGTGCTAGGGAACAGGGGGGAGCCTACGAGCAGTACTTC

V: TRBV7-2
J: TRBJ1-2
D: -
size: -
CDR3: CASSRQGASYGYTF
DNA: TGTGCCAGCAGCCGCCAGGGAGCCTCCTATGGCTACACCTTC

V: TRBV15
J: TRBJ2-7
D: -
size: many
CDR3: CATSRDPATDSYEQYF
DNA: TGTGCCACCAGCAGAGATCCCGCGACAGACTCCTACGAGCAGTACTTC

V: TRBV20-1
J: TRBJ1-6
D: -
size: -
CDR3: CSARDIKREPLHF
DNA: TGCAGTGCTAGAGATATCAAGCGGGAGCCCCTCCACTTT

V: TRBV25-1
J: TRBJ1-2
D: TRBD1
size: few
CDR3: CASSMTGSWDGYTF
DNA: TGTGCCAGCAGTATGACAGGGAGCTGGGATGGCTACACCTTC